This T cell receptor beta chain was recovered during a study of beta chain features in type 1 diabetes. A sort by CD45RO/CCR7/CD25/CD127/CD95/CD27 yielded CD4+ naive, central memory, regulatory and stem cell-like memory cells. Germline V lookup: CDR1 SGDLS, CDR2 YYNGEE. This CDR3 spans 15 amino acids. Trimming cost V 0 bases and J 2 bases, with 10 bases left between them. The authors reverse transcribed all of the isolated RNA, so sequencing captured expressed TCRB transcripts. It was found that naive, central memory and regulatory T cell samples averaged about 3.4 million reads. Only in-frame clones appear in the TCRdb table, and some are missing; sequencing was by immunoSEQ multiplex PCR. The table has about 320,000 clones, around 13% seen once; the top ten hold 6.7%.

Sequenced material: central memory CD4+ T cells from blood. The source is a man aged 25-45 years in good health. The chain joins TRBV9 to TRBJ2-3; D uncertain. CDR3 loop: CASSVVGKFTDTQYF. CDR3 coding DNA: TGTGCCAGCAGCGTAGTAGGGAAATTCACAGATACGCAGTATTTT.